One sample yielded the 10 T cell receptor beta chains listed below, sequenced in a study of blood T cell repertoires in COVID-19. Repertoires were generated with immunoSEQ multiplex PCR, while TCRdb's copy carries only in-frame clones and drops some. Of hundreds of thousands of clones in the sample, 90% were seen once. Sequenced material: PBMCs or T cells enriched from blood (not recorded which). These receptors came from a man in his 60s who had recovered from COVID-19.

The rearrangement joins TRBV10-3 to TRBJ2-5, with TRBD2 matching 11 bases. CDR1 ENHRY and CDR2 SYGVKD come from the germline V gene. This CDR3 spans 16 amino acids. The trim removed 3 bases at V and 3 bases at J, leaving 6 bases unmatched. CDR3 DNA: TGTGCCATCAGTGACAGACTAGCGGGGCGTAAAGAGACCCAGTACTTC. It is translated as CAISDRLAGRKETQYF.

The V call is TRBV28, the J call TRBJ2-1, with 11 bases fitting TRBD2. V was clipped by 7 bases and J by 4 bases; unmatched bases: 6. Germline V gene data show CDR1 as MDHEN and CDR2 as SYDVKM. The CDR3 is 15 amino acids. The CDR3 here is CASIPGTSGYNEQFF. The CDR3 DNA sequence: TGTGCCAGCATCCCCGGGACTAGCGGTTACAATGAGCAGTTCTTC.

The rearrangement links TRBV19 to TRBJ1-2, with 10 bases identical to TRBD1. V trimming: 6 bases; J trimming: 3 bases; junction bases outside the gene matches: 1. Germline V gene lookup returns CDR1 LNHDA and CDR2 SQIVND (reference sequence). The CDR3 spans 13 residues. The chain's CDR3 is CASRDRGDYGYTF. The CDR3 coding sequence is TGTGCCAGTAGGGACAGGGGGGACTATGGCTACACCTTC.

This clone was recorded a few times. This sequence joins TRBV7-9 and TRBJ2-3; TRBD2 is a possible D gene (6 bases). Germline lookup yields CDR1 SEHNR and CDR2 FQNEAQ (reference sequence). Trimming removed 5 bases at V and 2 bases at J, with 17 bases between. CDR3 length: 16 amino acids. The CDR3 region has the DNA TGTGCCAGCAGCCCGCCGCTGAGACTAGACACAGATACGCAGTATTTT. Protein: CASSPPLRLDTDTQYF. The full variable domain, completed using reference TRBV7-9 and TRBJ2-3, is DTGVSQNPRHKITKRGQNVTFRCDPISEHNRLYWYRQTLGQGPEFLTYFQNEAQLEKSRLLSDRFSAERPKGSFSTLEIQRTEQGDSAMYLCASSPPLRLDTDTQYFGPGTRLTVL.

In DNA, the CDR3 is TGTGCCAGCAGCTTTGTCCCGGGACAGGGATATCCGACGCATGGCTACACCTTC. Its translation: CASSFVPGQGYPTHGYTF. The chain carries TRBV5-4 and TRBJ1-2, with 9 bases fitting TRBD1. This CDR3 has 18 amino acids. V dropped 2 bases and J dropped 6; count of bases not matched to a gene: 17. The germline CDR1 and CDR2 sequences are SGHNT and YYREEE (reference sequence).

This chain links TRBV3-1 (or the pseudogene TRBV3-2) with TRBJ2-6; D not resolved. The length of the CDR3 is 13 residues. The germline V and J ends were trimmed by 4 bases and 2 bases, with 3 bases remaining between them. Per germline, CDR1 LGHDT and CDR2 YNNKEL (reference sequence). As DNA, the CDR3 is TGTGCCAGCAGCCGGCCTGGGGCCAACGTCCTGACTTTC. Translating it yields CASSRPGANVLTF.

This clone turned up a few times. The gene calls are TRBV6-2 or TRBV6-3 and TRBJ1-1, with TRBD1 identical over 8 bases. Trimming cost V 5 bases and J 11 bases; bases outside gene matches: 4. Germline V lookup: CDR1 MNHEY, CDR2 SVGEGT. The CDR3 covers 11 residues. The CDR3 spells CASSDRGLAFF. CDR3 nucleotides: TGTGCCAGCAGTGACAGGGGTTTGGCTTTCTTT.

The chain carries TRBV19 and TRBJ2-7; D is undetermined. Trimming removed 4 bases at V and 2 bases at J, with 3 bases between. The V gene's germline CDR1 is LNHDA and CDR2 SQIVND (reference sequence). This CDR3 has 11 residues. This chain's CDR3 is CASSTAYEQYF. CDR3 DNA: TGTGCCAGTAGTACCGCCTACGAGCAGTACTTC. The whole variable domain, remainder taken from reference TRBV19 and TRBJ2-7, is DGGITQSPKYLFRKEGQNVTLSCEQNLNHDAMYWYRQDPGQGLRLIYYSQIVNDFQKGDIAEGYSVSREKKESFPLTVTSAQKNPTAFYLCASSTAYEQYFGPGTRLTVT.

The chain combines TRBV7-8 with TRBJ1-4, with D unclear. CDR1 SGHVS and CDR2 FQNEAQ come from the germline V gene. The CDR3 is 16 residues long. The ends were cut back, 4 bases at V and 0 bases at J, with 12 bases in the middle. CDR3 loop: CASSSQIPPTNEKLFF. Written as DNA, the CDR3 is TGTGCCAGCAGCTCACAAATCCCCCCAACTAATGAAAAACTGTTTTTT.

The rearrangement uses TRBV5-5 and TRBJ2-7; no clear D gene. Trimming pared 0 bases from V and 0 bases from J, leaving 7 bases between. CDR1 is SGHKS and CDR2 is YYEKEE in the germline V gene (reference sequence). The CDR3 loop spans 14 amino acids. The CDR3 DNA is TGTGCCAGCAGCTTGGAAGTAGCCTCCTACGAGCAGTACTTC. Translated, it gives CASSLEVASYEQYF.